A single TCR beta chain is shown here with its context. The CDR3 spans 15 residues. The germline V gene has CDR1 MNHEY and CDR2 SMNVEV (reference sequence). This entry comes from a study of cytomegalovirus exposure and HLA in healthy donors. This PCR relied on a set of 60 Vbeta primers and 13 Jbeta primers. Measured with immunoSEQ multiplex PCR; TCRdb has only the in-frame clones, and not every one. In the table there are 120,000 or so clones, 65% to 85% of which are singletons. The rearrangement links TRBV27 to TRBJ2-5; 10 bases are a match to TRBD1. The J call may be faulty, since TRBJ2-7 better matches the DNA end. The sequence came from a man between 50 and 59 years old in good health and CMV-seronegative. The sequencing input was PBMCs. The CDR3 protein is CASSRGGTGAYEQYF. CDR3 coding DNA: TGTGCCAGCAGTCGGGGGGGGACAGGGGCCTACGAGCAGTACTTC.